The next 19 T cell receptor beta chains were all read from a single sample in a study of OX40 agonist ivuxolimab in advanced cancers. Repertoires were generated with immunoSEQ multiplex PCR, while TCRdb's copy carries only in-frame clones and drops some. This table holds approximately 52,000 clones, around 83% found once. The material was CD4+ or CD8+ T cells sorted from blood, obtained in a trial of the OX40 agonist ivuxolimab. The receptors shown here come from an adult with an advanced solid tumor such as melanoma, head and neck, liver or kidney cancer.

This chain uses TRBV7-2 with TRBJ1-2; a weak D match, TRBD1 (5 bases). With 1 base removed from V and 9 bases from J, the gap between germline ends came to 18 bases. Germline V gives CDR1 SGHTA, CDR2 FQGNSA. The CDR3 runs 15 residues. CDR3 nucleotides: TGTGCCAGCAGCTTAGGGGCTGGGACGGGATACCGCTACACCTTC. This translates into CASSLGAGTGYRYTF.

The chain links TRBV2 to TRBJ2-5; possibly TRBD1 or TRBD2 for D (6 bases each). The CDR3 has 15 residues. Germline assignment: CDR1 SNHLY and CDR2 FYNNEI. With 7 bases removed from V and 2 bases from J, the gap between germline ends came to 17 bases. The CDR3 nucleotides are TGTGCCAGCAAGGGGGGCCCAGGGCGGCAAGAGACCCAGTACTTC. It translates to CASKGGPGRQETQYF.

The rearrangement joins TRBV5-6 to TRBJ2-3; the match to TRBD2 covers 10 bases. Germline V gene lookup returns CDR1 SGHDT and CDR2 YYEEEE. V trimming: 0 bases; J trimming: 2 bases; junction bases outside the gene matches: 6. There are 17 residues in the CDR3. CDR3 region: CASSLGRSGRDTDTQYF. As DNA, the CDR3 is TGTGCCAGCAGCTTGGGGAGGAGCGGGAGGGACACAGATACGCAGTATTTT.

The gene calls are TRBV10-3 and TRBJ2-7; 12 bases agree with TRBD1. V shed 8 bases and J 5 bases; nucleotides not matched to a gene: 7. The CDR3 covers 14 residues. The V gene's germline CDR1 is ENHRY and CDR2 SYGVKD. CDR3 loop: CAIGGDRGPDEQYF. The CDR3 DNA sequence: TGTGCCATCGGGGGGGACAGGGGGCCCGACGAGCAGTACTTC.

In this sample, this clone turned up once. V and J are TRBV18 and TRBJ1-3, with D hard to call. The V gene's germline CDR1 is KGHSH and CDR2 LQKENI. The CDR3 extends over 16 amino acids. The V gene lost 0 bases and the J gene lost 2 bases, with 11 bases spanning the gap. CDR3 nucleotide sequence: TGTGCCAGCTCACCACCGGGAAATCAAGCTGGAAACACCATATATTTT. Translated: CASSPPGNQAGNTIYF. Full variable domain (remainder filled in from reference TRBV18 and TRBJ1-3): NAGVMQNPRHLVRRRGQEARLRCSPMKGHSHVYWYRQLPEEGLKFMVYLQKENIIDESGMPKERFSAEFPKEGPSILRIQQVVRGDSAAYFCASSPPGNQAGNTIYFGEGSWLTVV.

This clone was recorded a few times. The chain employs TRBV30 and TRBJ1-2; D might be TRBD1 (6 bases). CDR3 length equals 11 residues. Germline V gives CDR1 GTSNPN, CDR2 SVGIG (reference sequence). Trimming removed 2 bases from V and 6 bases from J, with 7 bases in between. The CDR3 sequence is CAWSRTDGYTF. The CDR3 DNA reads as TGTGCCTGGAGTCGGACAGATGGCTACACCTTC.

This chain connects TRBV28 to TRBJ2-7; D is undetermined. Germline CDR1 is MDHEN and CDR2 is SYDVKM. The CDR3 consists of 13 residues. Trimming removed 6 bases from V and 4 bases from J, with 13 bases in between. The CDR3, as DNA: TGTGCCAGCAGCCTGGGGATCCTATACGAGCAGTACTTC. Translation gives CASSLGILYEQYF.

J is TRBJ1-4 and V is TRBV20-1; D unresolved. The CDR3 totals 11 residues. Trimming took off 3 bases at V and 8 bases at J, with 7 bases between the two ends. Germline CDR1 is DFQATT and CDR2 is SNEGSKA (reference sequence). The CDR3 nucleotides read TGCAGTGCTAGGCTGAGGGAAAAACTGTTTTTT. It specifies CSARLREKLFF.

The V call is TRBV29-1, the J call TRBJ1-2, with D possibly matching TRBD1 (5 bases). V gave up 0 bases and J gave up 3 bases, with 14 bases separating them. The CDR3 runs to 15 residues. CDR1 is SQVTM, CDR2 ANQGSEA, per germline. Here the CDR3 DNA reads TGCAGCGTTGAAGAAATGGGCGACAGATACTATGGCTACACCTTC. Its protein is CSVEEMGDRYYGYTF.

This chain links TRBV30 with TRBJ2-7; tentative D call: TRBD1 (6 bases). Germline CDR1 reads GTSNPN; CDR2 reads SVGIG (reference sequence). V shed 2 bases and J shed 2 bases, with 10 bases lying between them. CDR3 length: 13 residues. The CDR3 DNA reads TGTGCCTGGAGTTCACAGGGTCCCTACGAGCAGTACTTC. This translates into CAWSSQGPYEQYF.

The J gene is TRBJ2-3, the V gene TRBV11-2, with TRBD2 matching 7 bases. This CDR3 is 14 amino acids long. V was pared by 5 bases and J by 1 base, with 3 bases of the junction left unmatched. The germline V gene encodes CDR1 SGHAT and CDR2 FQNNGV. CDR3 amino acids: CASSVTSGTDTQYF. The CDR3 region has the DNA TGTGCCAGCAGCGTTACTAGCGGCACAGATACGCAGTATTTT.

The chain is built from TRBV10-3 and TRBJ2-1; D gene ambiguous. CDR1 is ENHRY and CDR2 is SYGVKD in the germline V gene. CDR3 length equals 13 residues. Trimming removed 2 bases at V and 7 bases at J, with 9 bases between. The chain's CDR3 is CAISEDQKNEQFF. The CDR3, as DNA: TGTGCCATCAGTGAGGACCAGAAGAATGAGCAGTTCTTC.

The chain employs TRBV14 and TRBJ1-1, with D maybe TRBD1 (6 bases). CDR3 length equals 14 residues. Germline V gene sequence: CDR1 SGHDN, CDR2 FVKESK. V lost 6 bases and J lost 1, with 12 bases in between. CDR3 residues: CASSPGTKNTEAFF. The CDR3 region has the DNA TGTGCCAGCAGTCCCGGGACAAAGAACACTGAAGCTTTCTTT.

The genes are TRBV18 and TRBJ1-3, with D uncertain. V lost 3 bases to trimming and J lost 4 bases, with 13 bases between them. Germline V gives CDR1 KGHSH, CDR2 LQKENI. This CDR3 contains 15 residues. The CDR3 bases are TGTGCCAGCTCACCTTCGACCTCGGCGGGAAACACCATATATTTT. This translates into CASSPSTSAGNTIYF.

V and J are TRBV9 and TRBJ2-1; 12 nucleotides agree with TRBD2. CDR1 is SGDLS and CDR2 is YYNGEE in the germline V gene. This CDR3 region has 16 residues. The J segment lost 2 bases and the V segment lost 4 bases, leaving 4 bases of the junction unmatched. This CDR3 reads CASSPLAGGAYNEQFF. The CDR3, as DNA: TGTGCCAGCAGCCCTCTAGCGGGAGGGGCCTACAATGAGCAGTTCTTC. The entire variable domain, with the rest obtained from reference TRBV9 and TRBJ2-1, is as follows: DSGVTQTPKHLITATGQRVTLRCSPRSGDLSVYWYQQSLDQGLQFLIQYYNGEERAKGNILERFSAQQFPDLHSELNLSSLELGDSALYFCASSPLAGGAYNEQFFGPGTRLTVL.

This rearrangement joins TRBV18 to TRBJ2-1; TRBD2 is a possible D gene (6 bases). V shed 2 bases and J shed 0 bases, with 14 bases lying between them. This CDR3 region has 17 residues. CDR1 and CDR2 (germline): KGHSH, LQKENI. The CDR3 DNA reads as TGTGCCAGCTCACCAAGTCTAGGAGGGAGCTCCTACAATGAGCAGTTCTTC. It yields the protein CASSPSLGGSSYNEQFF.

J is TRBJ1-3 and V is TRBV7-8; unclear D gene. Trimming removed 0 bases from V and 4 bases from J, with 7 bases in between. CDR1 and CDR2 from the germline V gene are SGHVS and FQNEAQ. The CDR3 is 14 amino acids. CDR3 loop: CASSLAGFGNTIYF. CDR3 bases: TGTGCCAGCAGCTTAGCAGGGTTCGGAAACACCATATATTTT. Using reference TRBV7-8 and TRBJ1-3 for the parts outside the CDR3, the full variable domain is GAGVSQSPRYKVAKRGQDVALRCDPISGHVSLFWYQQALGQGPEFLTYFQNEAQLDKSGLPSDRFFAERPEGSVSTLKIQRTQQEDSAVYLCASSLAGFGNTIYFGEGSWLTVV.

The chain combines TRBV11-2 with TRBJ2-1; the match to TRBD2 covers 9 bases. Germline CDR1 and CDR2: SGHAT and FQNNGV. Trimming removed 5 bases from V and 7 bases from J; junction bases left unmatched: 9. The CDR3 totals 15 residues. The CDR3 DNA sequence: TGTGCCAGCAGCCCCCCAGCGGGAGGTAGGAATGAGCAGTTCTTC. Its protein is CASSPPAGGRNEQFF.

CDR3 region: CASSHTARTSSYEQYF. The CDR3, as DNA: TGTGCCAGCAGCCATACCGCTAGGACTAGCTCCTACGAGCAGTACTTC. This chain joins TRBV11-2 and TRBJ2-7; TRBD2 aligns across 7 bases. Germline V lookup: CDR1 SGHAT, CDR2 FQNNGV. CDR3 size: 16 residues. V lost 5 bases and J lost 0; bases outside the gene matches: 10.